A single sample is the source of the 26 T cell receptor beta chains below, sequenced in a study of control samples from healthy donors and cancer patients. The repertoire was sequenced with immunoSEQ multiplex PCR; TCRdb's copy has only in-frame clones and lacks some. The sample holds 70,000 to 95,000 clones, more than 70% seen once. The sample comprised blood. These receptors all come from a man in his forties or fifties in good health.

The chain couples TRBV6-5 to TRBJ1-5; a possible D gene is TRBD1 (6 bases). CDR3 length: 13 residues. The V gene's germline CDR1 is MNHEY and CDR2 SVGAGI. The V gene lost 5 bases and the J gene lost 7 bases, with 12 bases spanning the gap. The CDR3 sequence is CASSPGTSQPQHF. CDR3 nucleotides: TGTGCCAGCAGTCCAGGGACAAGCCAGCCCCAGCATTTT.

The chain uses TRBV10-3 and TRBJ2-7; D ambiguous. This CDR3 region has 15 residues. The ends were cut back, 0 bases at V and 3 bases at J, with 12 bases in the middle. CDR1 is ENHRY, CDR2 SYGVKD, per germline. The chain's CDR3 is CAISESDPGYYEQYV. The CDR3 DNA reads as TGTGCCATCAGTGAGTCGGACCCGGGCTACTACGAGCAGTACGTC.

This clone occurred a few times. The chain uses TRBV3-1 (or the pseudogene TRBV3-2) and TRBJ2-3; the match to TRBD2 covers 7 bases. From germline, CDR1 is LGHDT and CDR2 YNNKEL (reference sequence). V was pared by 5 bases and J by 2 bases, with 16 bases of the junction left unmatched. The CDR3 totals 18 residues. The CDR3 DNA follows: TGTGCCAGCAGCTTATATTCCCCCGGGGGGTCCATCACAGATACGCAGTATTTT. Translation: CASSLYSPGGSITDTQYF.

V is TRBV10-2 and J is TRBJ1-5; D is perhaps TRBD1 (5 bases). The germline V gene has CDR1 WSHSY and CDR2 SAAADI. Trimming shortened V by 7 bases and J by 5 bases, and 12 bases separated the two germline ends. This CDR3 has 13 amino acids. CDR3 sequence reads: CASMGTLYQPQHF. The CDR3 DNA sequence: TGCGCCAGCATGGGGACGTTATATCAGCCCCAGCATTTT.

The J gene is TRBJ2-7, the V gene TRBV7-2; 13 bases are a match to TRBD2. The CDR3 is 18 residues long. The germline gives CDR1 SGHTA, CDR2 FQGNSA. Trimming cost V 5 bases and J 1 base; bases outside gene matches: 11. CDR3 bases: TGTGCCAGCAGCCGGGGGGGGACTAGCGGGGCCCTTTCCTACGAGCAGTACTTC. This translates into CASSRGGTSGALSYEQYF. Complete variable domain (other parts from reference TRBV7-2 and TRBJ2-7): GAGVSQSPSNKVTEKGKDVELRCDPISGHTALYWYRQSLGQGLEFLIYFQGNSAPDKSGLPSDRFSAERTGGSVSTLTIQRTQQEDSAVYLCASSRGGTSGALSYEQYFGPGTRLTVT.

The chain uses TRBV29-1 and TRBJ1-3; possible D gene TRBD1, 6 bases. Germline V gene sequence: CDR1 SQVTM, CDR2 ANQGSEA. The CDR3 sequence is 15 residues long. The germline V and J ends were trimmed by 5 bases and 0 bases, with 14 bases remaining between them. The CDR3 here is CSVRRDTISGNTIYF. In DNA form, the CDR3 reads TGCAGCGTTAGGAGGGACACCATCTCTGGAAACACCATATATTTT. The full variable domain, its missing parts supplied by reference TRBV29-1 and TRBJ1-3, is SAVISQKPSRDICQRGTSLTIQCQVDSQVTMMFWYRQQPGQSLTLIATANQGSEATYESGFVIDKFPISRPNLTFSTLTVSNMSPEDSSIYLCSVRRDTISGNTIYFGEGSWLTVV.

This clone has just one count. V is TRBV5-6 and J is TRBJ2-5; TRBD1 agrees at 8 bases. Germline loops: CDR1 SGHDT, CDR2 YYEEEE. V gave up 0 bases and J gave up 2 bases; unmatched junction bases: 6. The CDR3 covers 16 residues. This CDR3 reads CASSLVAQGAQETQYF. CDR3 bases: TGTGCCAGCAGCTTGGTGGCCCAGGGGGCGCAAGAGACCCAGTACTTC.

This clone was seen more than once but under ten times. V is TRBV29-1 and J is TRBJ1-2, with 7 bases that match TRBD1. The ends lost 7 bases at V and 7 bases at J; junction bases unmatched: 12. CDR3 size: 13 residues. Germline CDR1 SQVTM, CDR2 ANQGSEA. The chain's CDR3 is CSARGAGDLGYTF. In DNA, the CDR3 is TGCAGCGCCAGGGGGGCAGGGGACCTTGGCTACACCTTC.

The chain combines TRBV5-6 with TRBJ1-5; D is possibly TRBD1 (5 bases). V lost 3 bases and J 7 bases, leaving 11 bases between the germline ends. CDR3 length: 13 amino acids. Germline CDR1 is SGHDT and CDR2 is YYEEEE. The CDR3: CASSWGSVQPQHF. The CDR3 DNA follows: TGTGCCAGCAGCTGGGGGTCTGTGCAGCCCCAGCATTTT.

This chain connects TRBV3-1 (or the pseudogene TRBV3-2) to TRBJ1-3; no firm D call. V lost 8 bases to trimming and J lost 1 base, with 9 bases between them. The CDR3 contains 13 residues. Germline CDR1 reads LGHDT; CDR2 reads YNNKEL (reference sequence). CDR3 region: CASAGDSGNTIYF. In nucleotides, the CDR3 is TGTGCCAGCGCCGGGGATTCTGGAAACACCATATATTTT.

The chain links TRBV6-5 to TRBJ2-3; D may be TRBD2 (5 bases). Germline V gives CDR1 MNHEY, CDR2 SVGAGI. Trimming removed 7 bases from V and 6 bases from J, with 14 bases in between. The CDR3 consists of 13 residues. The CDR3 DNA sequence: TGTGCCAGCACCCGGAGGAAGGAGGATACGCAGTATTTT. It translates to CASTRRKEDTQYF.

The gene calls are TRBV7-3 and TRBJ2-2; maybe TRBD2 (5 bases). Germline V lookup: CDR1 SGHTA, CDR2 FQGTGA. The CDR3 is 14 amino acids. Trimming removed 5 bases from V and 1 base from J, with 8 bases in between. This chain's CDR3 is CASSPRVNTGELFF. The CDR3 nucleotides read TGTGCCAGCAGCCCGAGGGTGAACACCGGGGAGCTGTTTTTT.

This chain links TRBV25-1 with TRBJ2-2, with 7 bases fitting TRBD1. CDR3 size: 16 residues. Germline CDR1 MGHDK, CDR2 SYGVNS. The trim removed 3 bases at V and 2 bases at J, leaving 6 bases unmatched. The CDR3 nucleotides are TGTGCCAGCAGTGACTTCAACAGGGGTAACACCGGGGAGCTGTTTTTT. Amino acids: CASSDFNRGNTGELFF.

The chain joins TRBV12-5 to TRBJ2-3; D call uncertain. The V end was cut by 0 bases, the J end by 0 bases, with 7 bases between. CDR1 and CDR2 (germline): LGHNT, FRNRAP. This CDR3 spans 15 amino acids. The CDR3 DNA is TGTGCTAGTGGTTTGGTCGCCCCTAGCACAGATACGCAGTATTTT. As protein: CASGLVAPSTDTQYF.

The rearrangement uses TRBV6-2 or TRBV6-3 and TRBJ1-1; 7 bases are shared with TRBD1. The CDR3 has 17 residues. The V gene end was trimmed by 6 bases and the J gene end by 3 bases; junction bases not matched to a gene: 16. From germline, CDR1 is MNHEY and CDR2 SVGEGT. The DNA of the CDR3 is TGTGCCAGCAGCCCTAATGTCGGGACAGAGTATTACACTGAAGCTTTCTTT. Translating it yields CASSPNVGTEYYTEAFF.

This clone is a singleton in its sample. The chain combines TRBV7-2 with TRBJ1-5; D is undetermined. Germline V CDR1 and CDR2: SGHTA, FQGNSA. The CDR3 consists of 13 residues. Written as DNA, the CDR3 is TGTTTTGTGGAGGGTTCAGCATTTCAGCCCCAGCATTTT. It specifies CFVEGSAFQPQHF.

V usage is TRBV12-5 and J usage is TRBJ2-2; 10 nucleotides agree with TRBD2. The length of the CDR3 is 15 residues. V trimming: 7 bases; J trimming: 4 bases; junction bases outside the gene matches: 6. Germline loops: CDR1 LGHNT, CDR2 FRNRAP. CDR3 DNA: TGTGCTAGTGCCTGGGTAGCGGGGGGCACCGGGGAGCTGTTTTTT. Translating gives CASAWVAGGTGELFF.

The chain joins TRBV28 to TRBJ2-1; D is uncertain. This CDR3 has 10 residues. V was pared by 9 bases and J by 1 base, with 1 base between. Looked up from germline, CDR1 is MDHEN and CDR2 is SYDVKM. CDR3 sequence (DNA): TGTGCCAGGTCCTACAATGAGCAGTTCTTC. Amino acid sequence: CARSYNEQFF.

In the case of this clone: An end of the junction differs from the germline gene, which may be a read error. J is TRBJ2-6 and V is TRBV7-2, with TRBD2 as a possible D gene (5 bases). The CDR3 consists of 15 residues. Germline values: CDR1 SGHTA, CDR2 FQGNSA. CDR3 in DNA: TGTGCCAGCAGTTTAGAGGGATCTGGGGCCAACGTCCTGACTTTC. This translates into CASSLEGSGANVLTF.

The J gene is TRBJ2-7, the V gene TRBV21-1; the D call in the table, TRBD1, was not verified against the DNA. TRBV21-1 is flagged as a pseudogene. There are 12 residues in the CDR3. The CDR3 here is CASSKPRGSRNV. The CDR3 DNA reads TGTGCCAGCAGCAAGCCCCGTGGCTCCCGAAACGTC.

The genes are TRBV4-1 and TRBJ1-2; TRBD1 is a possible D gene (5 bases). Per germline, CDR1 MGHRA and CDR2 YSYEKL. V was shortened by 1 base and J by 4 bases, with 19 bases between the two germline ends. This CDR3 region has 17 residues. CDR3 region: CASSQVLSRGSSYGYTF. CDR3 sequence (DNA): TGCGCCAGCAGCCAAGTTCTTTCTCGGGGGTCCTCCTATGGCTACACCTTC.

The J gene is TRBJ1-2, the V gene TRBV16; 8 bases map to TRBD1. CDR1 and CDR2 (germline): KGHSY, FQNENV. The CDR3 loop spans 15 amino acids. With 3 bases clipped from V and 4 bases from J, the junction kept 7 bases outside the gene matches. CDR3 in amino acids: CASSHTIGQGYGYTF. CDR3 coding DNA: TGTGCCAGCAGCCATACGATAGGACAGGGCTATGGCTACACCTTC.

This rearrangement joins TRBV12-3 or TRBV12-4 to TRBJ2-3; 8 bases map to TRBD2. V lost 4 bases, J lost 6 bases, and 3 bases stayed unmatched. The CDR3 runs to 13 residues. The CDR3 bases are TGTGCCAGCAGTTACGGGACTAGGGATACGCAGTATTTT. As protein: CASSYGTRDTQYF.

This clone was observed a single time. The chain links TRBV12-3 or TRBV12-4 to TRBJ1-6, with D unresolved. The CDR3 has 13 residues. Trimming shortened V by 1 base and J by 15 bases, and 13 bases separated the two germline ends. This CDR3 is CASSLVDRKFLHF. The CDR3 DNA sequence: TGTGCCAGCAGTTTAGTGGACCGGAAATTCCTCCACTTT.

CDR3 in amino acids: CASSPLGGGARNEQFF. In nucleotides, the CDR3 is TGTGCCAGCAGCCCGTTGGGCGGGGGGGCAAGAAATGAGCAGTTCTTC. The chain combines TRBV5-5 with TRBJ2-1; 9 bases are shared with TRBD2. Trimming cost V 4 bases and J 7 bases; bases outside gene matches: 12. The CDR3 spans 16 residues. Germline V gene data show CDR1 as SGHKS and CDR2 as YYEKEE (reference sequence).

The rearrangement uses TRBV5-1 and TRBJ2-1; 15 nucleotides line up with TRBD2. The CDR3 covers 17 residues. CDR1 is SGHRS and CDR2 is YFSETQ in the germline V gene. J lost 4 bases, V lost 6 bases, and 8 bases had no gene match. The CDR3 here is CASNFMGLAGGYNEQFF. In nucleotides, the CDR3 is TGCGCCAGCAACTTCATGGGACTAGCGGGAGGATACAATGAGCAGTTCTTC.